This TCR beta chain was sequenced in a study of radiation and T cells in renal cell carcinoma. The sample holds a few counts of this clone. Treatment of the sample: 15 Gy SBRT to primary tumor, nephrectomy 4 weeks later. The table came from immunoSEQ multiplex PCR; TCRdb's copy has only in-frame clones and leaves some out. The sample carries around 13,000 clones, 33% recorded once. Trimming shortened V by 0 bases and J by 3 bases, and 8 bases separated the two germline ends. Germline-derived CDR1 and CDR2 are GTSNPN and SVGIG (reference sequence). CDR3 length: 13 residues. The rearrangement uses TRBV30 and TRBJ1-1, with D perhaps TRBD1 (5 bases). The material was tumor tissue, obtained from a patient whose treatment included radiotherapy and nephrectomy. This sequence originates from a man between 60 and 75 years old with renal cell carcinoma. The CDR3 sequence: CAWSVRGDTEAFF. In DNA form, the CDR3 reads TGTGCCTGGAGTGTCCGAGGGGACACTGAAGCTTTCTTT.